The sequence of this T cell receptor (beta chain) was determined in a study of blood T cell repertoires in COVID-19. Looking at the study overall: There were acute and convalescent COVID-19 samples, and they came from the United States, Italy and Spain.

This clone has only one observation. This CDR3 comprises 16 residues. CDR1 is SGHKS, CDR2 YYEKEE, per germline (reference sequence). The junction had 9 bases not matched to a gene; V was cut back by 0 bases and J by 4 bases. Assay used: immunoSEQ multiplex PCR; TCRdb lists only in-frame clones, some missing. The sample consists of hundreds of thousands of clones, around 89% of them appearing once. The TCR sequence derives from a woman aged 45-59 years with active or convalescent COVID-19. The material sequenced was peripheral blood. The genes are TRBV5-5 and TRBJ1-1; 7 positions agree with TRBD1. The CDR3 here is CASSLGQGGLGTEAFF. In nucleotides, the CDR3 is TGTGCCAGCAGCTTGGGACAGGGAGGTTTAGGCACTGAAGCTTTCTTT. The whole variable domain, remainder taken from reference TRBV5-5 and TRBJ1-1, is DAGVTQSPTHLIKTRGQQVTLRCSPISGHKSVSWYQQVLGQGPQFIFQYYEKEERGRGNFPDRFSARQFPNYSSELNVNALLLGDSALYLCASSLGQGGLGTEAFFGQGTRLTVV.